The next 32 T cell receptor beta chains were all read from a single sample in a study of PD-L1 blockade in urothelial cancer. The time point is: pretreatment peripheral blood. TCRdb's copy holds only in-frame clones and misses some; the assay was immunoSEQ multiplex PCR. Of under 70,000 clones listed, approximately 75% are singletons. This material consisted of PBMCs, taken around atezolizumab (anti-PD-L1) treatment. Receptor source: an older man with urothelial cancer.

The CDR3 DNA sequence: TGTGCCAGCAGTCCTCCGAAGGGGCGCCTCACTGAAGCTTTCTTT. It encodes CASSPPKGRLTEAFF. The gene calls are TRBV28 and TRBJ1-1; perhaps TRBD1 as D (5 bases). The CDR3 totals 15 residues. Looked up from germline, CDR1 is MDHEN and CDR2 is SYDVKM. Between the trimmed V and J ends, which lost 5 bases and 4 bases, there was a span of 17 bases.

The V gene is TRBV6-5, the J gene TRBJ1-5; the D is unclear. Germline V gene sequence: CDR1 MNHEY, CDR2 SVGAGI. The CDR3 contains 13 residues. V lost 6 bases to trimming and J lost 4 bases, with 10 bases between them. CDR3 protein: CASRAAVNQPQHF. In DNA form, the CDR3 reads TGTGCCAGCAGAGCGGCGGTGAATCAGCCCCAGCATTTT.

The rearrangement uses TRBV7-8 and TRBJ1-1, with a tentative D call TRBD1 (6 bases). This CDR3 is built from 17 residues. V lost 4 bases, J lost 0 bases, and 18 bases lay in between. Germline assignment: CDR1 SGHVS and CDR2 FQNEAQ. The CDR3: CASSYGVGAGVNTEAFF. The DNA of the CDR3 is TGTGCCAGCAGCTATGGGGTAGGGGCAGGGGTGAACACTGAAGCTTTCTTT.

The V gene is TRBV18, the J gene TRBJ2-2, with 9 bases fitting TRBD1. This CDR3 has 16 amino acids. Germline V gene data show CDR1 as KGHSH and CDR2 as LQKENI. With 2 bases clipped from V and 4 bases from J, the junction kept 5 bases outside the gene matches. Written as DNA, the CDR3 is TGTGCCAGCTCACCAGTGGGGACAGGGACCACCGGGGAGCTGTTTTTT. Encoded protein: CASSPVGTGTTGELFF. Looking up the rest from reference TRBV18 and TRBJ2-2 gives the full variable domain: NAGVMQNPRHLVRRRGQEARLRCSPMKGHSHVYWYRQLPEEGLKFMVYLQKENIIDESGMPKERFSAEFPKEGPSILRIQQVVRGDSAAYFCASSPVGTGTTGELFFGEGSRLTVL.

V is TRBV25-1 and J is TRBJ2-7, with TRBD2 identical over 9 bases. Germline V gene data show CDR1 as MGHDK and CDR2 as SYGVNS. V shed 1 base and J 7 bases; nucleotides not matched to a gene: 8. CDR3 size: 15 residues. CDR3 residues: CASSEWVAGVGEQYF. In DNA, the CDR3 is TGTGCCAGCAGTGAATGGGTAGCGGGAGTAGGTGAGCAGTACTTC.

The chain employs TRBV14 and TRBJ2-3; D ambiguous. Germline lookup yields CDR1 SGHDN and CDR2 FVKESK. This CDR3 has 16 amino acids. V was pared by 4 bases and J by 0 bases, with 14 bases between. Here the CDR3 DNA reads TGTGCCAGCAGCCCACCCGGTCGGTCTAGCACAGATACGCAGTATTTT. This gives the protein CASSPPGRSSTDTQYF.

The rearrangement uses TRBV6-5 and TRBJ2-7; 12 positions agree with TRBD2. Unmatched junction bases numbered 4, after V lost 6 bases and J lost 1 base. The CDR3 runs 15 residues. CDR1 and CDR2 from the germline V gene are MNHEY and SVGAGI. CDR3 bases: TGTGCCAGCAGCCTCCTAGCGGGGGGGTCCTACGAGCAGTACTTC. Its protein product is CASSLLAGGSYEQYF.

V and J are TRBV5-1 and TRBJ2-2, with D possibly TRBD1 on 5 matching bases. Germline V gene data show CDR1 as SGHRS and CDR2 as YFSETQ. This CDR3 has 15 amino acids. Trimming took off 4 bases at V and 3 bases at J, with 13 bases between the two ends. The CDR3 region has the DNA TGCGCCAGCAGCCAAACGGAAGGGGACACCGGGGAGCTGTTTTTT. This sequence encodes CASSQTEGDTGELFF.

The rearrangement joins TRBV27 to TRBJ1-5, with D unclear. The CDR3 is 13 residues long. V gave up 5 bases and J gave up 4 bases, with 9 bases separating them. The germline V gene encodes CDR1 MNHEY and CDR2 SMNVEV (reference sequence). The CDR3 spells CASSGPGNQPQHF. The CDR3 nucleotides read TGTGCCAGCAGTGGACCGGGAAATCAGCCCCAGCATTTT.

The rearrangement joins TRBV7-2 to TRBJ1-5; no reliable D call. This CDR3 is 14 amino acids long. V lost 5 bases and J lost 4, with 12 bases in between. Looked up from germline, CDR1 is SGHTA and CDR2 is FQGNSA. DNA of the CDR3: TGTGCCAGCAGCCGAGGGAATGGGAATCAGCCCCAGCATTTT. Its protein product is CASSRGNGNQPQHF. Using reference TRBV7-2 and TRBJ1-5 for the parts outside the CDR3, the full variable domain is GAGVSQSPSNKVTEKGKDVELRCDPISGHTALYWYRQSLGQGLEFLIYFQGNSAPDKSGLPSDRFSAERTGGSVSTLTIQRTQQEDSAVYLCASSRGNGNQPQHFGDGTRLSIL.

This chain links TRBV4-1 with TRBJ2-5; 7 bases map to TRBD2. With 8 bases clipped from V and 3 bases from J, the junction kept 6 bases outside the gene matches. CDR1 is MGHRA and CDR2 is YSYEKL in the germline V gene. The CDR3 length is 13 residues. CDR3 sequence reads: CASSPLAEETQYF. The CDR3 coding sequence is TGCGCCAGCTCACCTCTAGCGGAAGAGACCCAGTACTTC.

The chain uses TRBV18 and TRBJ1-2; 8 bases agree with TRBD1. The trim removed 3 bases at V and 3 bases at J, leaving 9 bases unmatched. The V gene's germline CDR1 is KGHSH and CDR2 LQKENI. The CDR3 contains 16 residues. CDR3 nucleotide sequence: TGTGCCAGCTCACCCTCCCGACAGGGGAAGGACTATGGCTACACCTTC. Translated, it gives CASSPSRQGKDYGYTF.

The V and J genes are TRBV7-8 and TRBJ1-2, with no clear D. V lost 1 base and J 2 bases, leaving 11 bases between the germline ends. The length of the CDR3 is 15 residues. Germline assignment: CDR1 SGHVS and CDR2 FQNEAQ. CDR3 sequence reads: CASSLVRDGNYGYTF. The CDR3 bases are TGTGCCAGCAGCTTAGTACGGGATGGCAACTATGGCTACACCTTC.

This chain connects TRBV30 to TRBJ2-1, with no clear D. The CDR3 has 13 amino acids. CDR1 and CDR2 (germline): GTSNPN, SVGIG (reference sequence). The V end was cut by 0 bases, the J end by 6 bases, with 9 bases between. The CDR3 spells CAWSVSLFNEQFF. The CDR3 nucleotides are TGTGCCTGGAGTGTAAGCCTATTCAATGAGCAGTTCTTC.

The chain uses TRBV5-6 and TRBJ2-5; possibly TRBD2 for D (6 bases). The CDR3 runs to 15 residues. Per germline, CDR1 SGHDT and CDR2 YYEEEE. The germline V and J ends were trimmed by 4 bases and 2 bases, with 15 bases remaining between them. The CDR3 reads CASSLLMAGQETQYF. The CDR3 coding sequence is TGTGCCAGCAGCCTACTGATGGCGGGACAAGAGACCCAGTACTTC.

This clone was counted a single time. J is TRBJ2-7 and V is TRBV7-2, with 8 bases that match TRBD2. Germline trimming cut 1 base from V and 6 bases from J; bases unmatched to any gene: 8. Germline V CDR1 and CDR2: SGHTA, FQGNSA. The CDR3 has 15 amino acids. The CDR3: CASSLVPAGGSEQYF. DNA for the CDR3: TGTGCCAGCAGCTTAGTACCCGCGGGAGGTTCCGAGCAGTACTTC.

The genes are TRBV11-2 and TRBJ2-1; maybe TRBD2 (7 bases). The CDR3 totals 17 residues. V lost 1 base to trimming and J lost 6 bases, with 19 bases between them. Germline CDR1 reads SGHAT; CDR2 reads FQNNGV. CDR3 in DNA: TGTGCCAGCAGCTTAGCCCAAGGGGGGGAGGGCCGCAATGAGCAGTTCTTC. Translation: CASSLAQGGEGRNEQFF.

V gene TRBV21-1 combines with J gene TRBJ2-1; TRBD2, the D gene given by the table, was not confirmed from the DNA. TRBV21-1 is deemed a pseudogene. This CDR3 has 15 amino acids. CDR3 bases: TGTGCCAGCAGCAAAGCTAGCGGAAGTCACAATGAGCAGTTCTTC. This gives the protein CASSKASGSHNEQFF.

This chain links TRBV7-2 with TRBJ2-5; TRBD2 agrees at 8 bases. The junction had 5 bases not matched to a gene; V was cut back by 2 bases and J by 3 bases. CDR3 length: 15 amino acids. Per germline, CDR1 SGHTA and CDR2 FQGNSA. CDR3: CASSLIPAGEETQYF. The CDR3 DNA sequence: TGTGCCAGCAGCTTAATTCCAGCGGGGGAAGAGACCCAGTACTTC.

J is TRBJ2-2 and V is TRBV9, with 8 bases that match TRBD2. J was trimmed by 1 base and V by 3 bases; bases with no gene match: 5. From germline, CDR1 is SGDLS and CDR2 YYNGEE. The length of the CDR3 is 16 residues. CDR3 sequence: CASSAATSVNTGELFF. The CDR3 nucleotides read TGTGCCAGCAGCGCAGCGACTAGCGTGAACACCGGGGAGCTGTTTTTT.

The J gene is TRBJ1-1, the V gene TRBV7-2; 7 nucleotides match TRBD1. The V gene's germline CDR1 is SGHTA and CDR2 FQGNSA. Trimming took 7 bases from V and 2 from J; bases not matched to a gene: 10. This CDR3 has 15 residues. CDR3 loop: CASIREGTANTEAFF. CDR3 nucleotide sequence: TGTGCCAGCATCCGCGAGGGGACAGCCAACACTGAAGCTTTCTTT.

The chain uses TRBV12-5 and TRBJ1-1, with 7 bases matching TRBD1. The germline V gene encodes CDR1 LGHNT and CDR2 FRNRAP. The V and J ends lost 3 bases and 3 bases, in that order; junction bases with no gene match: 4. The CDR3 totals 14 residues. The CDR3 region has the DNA TGTGCTAGTGGTTTTGCCGACAGGGACACTGAAGCTTTCTTT. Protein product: CASGFADRDTEAFF.

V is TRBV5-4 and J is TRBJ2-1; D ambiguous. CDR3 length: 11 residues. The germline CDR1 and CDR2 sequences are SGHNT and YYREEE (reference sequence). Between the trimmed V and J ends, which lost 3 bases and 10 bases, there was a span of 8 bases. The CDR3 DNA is TGTGCCAGCAGCTCAGACGGGGAGCAGTTCTTC. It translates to CASSSDGEQFF.

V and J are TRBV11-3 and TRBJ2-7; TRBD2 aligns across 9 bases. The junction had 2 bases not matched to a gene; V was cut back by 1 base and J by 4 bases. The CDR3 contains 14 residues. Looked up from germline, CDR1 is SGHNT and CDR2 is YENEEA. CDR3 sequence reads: CASSLGTSEYEQYF. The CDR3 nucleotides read TGTGCCAGCAGCTTAGGGACTAGCGAGTACGAGCAGTACTTC.

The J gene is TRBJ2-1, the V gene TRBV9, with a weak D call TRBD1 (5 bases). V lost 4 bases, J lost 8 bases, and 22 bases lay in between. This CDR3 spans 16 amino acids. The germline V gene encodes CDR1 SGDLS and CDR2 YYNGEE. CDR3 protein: CASSPTWGGEGYEQFF. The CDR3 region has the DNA TGTGCCAGCAGCCCGACCTGGGGCGGAGAAGGGTATGAGCAGTTCTTC.

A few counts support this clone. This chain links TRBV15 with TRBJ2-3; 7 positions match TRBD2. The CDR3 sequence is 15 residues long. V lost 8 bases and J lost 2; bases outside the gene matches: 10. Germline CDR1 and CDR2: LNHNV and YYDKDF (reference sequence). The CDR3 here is CATLLAGRVTDTQYF. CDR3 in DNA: TGTGCCACCCTCCTTGCGGGGAGGGTCACAGATACGCAGTATTTT. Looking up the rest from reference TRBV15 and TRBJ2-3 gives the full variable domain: DAMVIQNPRYQVTQFGKPVTLSCSQTLNHNVMYWYQQKSSQAPKLLFHYYDKDFNNEADTPDNFQSRRPNTSFCFLDIRSPGLGDTAMYLCATLLAGRVTDTQYFGPGTRLTVL.

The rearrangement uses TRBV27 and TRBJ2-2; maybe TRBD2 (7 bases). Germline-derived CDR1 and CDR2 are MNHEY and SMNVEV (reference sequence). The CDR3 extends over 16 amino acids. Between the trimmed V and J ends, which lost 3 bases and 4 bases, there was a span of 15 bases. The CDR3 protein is CASSFLAGASTGELFF. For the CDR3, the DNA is TGTGCCAGCAGTTTCTTGGCGGGGGCGAGCACCGGGGAGCTGTTTTTT.

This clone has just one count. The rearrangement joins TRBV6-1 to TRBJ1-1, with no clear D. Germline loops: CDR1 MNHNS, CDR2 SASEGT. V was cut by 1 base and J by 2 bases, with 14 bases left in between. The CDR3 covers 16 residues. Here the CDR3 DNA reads TGTGCCAGCAGTGAAGGCCATCTACTAGTAAACACTGAAGCTTTCTTT. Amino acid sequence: CASSEGHLLVNTEAFF.

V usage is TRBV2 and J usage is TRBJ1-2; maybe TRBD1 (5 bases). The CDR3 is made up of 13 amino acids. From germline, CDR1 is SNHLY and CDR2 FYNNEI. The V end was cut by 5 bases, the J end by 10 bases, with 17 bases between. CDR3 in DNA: TGTGCCAGCAGTTCAGACACCCCCAGGGCCTACACCTTC. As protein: CASSSDTPRAYTF.

The CDR3 sequence is CASSPRRGIQETQYF. The CDR3 coding sequence is TGTGCCAGCAGTCCGAGACGGGGGATCCAAGAGACCCAGTACTTC. J is TRBJ2-5 and V is TRBV5-4, with TRBD2 as a possible D gene (6 bases). The CDR3 has 15 residues. Deletions cut 5 bases from V and 1 base from J, with 15 bases between. CDR1 and CDR2 from the germline V gene are SGHNT and YYREEE (reference sequence).

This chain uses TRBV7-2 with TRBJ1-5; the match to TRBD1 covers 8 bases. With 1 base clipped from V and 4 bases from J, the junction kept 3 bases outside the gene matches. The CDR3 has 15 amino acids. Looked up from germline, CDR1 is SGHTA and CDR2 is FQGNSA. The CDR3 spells CASSLGTGLNQPQHF. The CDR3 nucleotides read TGTGCCAGCAGCTTAGGGACAGGGTTGAATCAGCCCCAGCATTTT.

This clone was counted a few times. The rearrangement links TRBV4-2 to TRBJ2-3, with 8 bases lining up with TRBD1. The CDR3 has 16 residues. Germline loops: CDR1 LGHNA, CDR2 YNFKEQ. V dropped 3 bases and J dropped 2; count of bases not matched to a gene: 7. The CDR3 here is CASSQEQGVVTDTQYF. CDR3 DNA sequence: TGTGCCAGCAGCCAGGAACAGGGGGTAGTCACAGATACGCAGTATTTT.